This TCR beta chain was recovered during a study of response to subunit inactivated influenza vaccine. Notes on the study in general: That few new T cells are recruited by each seasonal influenza vaccination was the authors' suggestion.

In this sample, this clonotype turned up many times. What it binds is not known. A single record per CDR3 protein comes from TCRdb applying MiXCR to the RT-PCR reads. Among around 480,000 distinct CDR3 sequences listed, roughly 11% were seen once. The receptor was isolated from a man aged 50 to 60 who received an inactivated influenza vaccine. The material sequenced was PBMCs from blood, taken more than 35 days after vaccination.

The CDR3 nucleotides are TGCAGCGCCGTACAGGGTGTACTAGCGGGTGTTACAGATACGCAGTATTTT. This translates into CSAVQGVLAGVTDTQYF. The chain carries TRBV29-1 and TRBJ2-3, with 9 bases lining up with TRBD2. The CDR3 runs 17 residues. J lost 3 bases, V lost 7 bases, and 17 bases had no gene match. Germline values: CDR1 SQVTM, CDR2 ANQGSEA.